Presented here are 6 T cell receptor beta chains from one specimen sequenced in a study of vaccination and CD4 T cells after COVID-19. Their cognate antigens are unknown. An Oncomine TCR Beta short-read assay was used to sequence the DNA from cultured CD4+ T cells. TCRdb recomputed calls from the PCR reads with MiXCR, one row per CDR3 protein. The sample has some 18,000 distinct CDR3 sequences, 50% to 65% seen once. Treatment meaning: roughly 11-day PBMC culture with coronavirus spike peptide pools or control peptides (ViraFEST assay). The sequences come from CD4+ T cells from blood, cultured in vitro, collected before SARS-CoV-2 vaccination. Source of these receptors: a human donor who had recovered from COVID-19.

This clonotype came up a few times. The rearrangement links TRBV6-1 to TRBJ2-1; TRBD1 matches at 7 bases. The germline gives CDR1 MNHNS, CDR2 SASEGT. This CDR3 contains 15 residues. With 6 bases clipped from V and 0 bases from J, the junction kept 5 bases outside the gene matches. As DNA, the CDR3 is TGTGCCAGCAGCGGACAGGCCGACTCCTACAATGAGCAGTTCTTC. Its translation: CASSGQADSYNEQFF.

V usage is TRBV20-1 and J usage is TRBJ1-3; TRBD1 matches at 7 bases. The junction had 3 bases not matched to a gene; V was cut back by 2 bases and J by 2 bases. The CDR3 has 14 residues. Per germline, CDR1 DFQATT and CDR2 SNEGSKA (reference sequence). The CDR3 region is CSARRQGAGNTIYF. The DNA for the CDR3 is TGCAGTGCTAGAAGGCAGGGGGCTGGAAACACCATATATTTT.

The chain employs TRBV9 and TRBJ2-5; 7 bases agree with TRBD2. The CDR3 is made up of 15 amino acids. CDR1 is SGDLS and CDR2 is YYNGEE in the germline V gene. V lost 1 base to trimming and J lost 5 bases; unmatched junction nucleotides: 8. CDR3: CASSVRWEGRETQYF. As DNA, the CDR3 is TGTGCCAGCAGCGTAAGGTGGGAGGGCCGGGAGACCCAGTACTTC. Filled out from reference TRBV9 and TRBJ2-5, the complete variable domain reads DSGVTQTPKHLITATGQRVTLRCSPRSGDLSVYWYQQSLDQGLQFLIQYYNGEERAKGNILERFSAQQFPDLHSELNLSSLELGDSALYFCASSVRWEGRETQYFGPGTRLLVL.

The chain employs TRBV2 and TRBJ1-1; D might be TRBD1 (5 bases). The CDR3 contains 15 residues. Germline assignment: CDR1 SNHLY and CDR2 FYNNEI. V dropped 7 bases and J dropped 1 base, with 16 bases sitting between them. The CDR3 DNA reads as TGTGCCAGCATTAATGGGGGGGAGGGGAACACTGAAGCTTTCTTT. This encodes CASINGGEGNTEAFF.

This chain uses TRBV7-9 with TRBJ2-3, with 11 bases that match TRBD2. J gave up 1 base and V 2 bases, and 5 bases lay outside the gene matches. There are 17 residues in the CDR3. In germline, CDR1 is SEHNR, CDR2 FQNEAQ (reference sequence). The CDR3 is CASSLSASGGRTDTQYF. The CDR3 nucleotides read TGTGCCAGCAGCTTATCGGCTAGCGGGGGGCGCACAGATACGCAGTATTTT. The complete variable domain, with remaining parts taken from reference TRBV7-9 and TRBJ2-3, reads DTGVSQNPRHKITKRGQNVTFRCDPISEHNRLYWYRQTLGQGPEFLTYFQNEAQLEKSRLLSDRFSAERPKGSFSTLEIQRTEQGDSAMYLCASSLSASGGRTDTQYFGPGTRLTVL.

The V call is TRBV11-1, the J call TRBJ2-7; a possible D gene is TRBD1 (6 bases). Trimming pared 5 bases from V and 3 bases from J, leaving 20 bases between. This CDR3 contains 16 residues. CDR1 SGHAT and CDR2 FQDESV come from the germline V gene (reference sequence). CDR3 amino acids: CASSASRPAGDYEQYF. In DNA form, the CDR3 reads TGTGCCAGCAGCGCGTCCCGTCCGGCAGGGGACTACGAGCAGTACTTC.